This TCR beta chain was obtained from a study of T-cell reconstitution after alpha-beta-depleted transplantation in children. The CDR3 has 16 residues. Germline CDR1 reads LGHDT; CDR2 reads YNNKEL (reference sequence). Germline trimming cut 0 bases from V and 2 bases from J; bases unmatched to any gene: 2. Unique molecular identifiers were incorporated into the prepared TCRbeta library. TCRdb used MiXCR to reprocess the PCR reads, holding one entry per CDR3 protein. Among around 180,000 distinct CDR3 sequences listed, around 10% were seen once. This clonotype was observed many times. Its antigen is undetermined. Broader study findings: The main origin of T-cell counts and diversity one year after transplant was newly produced T cells. As was reported, about two months after transplant, alpha-beta T cells came from several hundred expanded graft clones.

The chain has TRBV3-1 and TRBJ2-1, with 9 positions matching TRBD2. This TCR was recovered from a boy between 2 and 15 years old with acute myeloid leukemia, due to receive a stem cell transplant. This specimen was PBMCs, taken before TCRalphabeta/CD19-depleted stem cell transplant. CDR3 nucleotides: TGTGCCAGCAGCCAAGAAGCGGGGGGACCCTACAATGAGCAGTTCTTC. Translation gives CASSQEAGGPYNEQFF.